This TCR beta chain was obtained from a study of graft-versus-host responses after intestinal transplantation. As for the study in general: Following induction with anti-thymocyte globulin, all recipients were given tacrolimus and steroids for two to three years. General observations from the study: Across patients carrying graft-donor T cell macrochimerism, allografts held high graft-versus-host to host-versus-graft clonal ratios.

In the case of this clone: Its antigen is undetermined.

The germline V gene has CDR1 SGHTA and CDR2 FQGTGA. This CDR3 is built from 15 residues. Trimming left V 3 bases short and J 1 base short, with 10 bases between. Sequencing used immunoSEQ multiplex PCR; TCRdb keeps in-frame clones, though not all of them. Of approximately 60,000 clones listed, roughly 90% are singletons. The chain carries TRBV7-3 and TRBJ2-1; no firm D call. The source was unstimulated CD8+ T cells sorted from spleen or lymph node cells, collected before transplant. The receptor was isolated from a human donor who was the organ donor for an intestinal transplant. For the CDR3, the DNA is TGTGCCAGCAGCTTGGTACGGGTTTCCTACAATGAGCAGTTCTTC. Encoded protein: CASSLVRVSYNEQFF.